In this sample, the clone carrying this TCR beta chain turned up a few times. Its antigen remains unknown. This record belongs to a study of T cell repertoires in cytomegalovirus infection. At the level of the study: The public TCR beta signatures pointed to both CMV infection and matching HLA type. Study-wide results and limits: Carriage of CMV together with the relevant HLA was identifiable through cumulative public TCR beta family frequency. It was HLA-C-restricted CMV-specific TCR beta clonotypes that dominated the response ex vivo.

CDR1 SGHVS and CDR2 FQNEAQ come from the germline V gene. Losses at the gene ends were 8 bases for V and 0 bases for J; bases not matched to a gene: 18. This CDR3 is built from 19 residues. Each CDR3 protein is one row after TCRdb ran MiXCR on the reads. The sample shows around 530,000 distinct CDR3 sequences, less than 30% of them seen only once. The receptor was isolated from a human donor in good health (CMV status not recorded). Some clones in this sample may be carry-over from other donors' samples. The sample taken for sequencing was PBMCs. The V call is TRBV7-8, the J call TRBJ2-1; TRBD2 aligns across 8 bases. CDR3 sequence (DNA): TGTGCCAGCTGGCCCCTAGGGCCTCTAACTAGCGGCTCCTACAATGAGCAGTTCTTC. Encoded protein: CASWPLGPLTSGSYNEQFF.